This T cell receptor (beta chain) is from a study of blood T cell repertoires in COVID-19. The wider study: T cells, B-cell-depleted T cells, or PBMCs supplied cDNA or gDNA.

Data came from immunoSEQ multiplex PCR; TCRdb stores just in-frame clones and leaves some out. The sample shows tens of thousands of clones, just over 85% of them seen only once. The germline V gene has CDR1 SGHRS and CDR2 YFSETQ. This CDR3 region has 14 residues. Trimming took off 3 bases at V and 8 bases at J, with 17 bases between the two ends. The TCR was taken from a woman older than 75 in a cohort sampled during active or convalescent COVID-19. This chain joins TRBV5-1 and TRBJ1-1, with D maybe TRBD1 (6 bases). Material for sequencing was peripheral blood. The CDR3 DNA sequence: TGCGCCAGCAGCTCGGGACATGGGGCGACCGAAGCTTTCTTT. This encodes CASSSGHGATEAFF.